The 28 T cell receptor beta chains in this list originate from one sample, sequenced in a study of CD8 T cells in Susac syndrome. Reverse transcription of about 0.5 to 1 ug RNA used random hexamers. In TCRdb, the immunoSEQ multiplex PCR reads were re-called with MiXCR into one record per CDR3 protein. The sample holds about 400,000 distinct CDR3 sequences, approximately 85% seen once. The sequencing input was CD8+ T cells from PBMCs. These receptor sequences come from a human donor with multiple sclerosis.

This sequence joins TRBV7-2 and TRBJ2-3; 8 nucleotides align to TRBD1. J lost 2 bases, V lost 4 bases, and 5 bases had no gene match. CDR3 length equals 15 residues. Germline V gene data show CDR1 as SGHTA and CDR2 as FQGNSA. The CDR3 DNA follows: TGTGCCAGCAGCTCCTGGGACAGGTTCACAGATACGCAGTATTTT. Amino acids: CASSSWDRFTDTQYF. The full variable domain, completed using reference TRBV7-2 and TRBJ2-3, is GAGVSQSPSNKVTEKGKDVELRCDPISGHTALYWYRQSLGQGLEFLIYFQGNSAPDKSGLPSDRFSAERTGGSVSTLTIQRTQQEDSAVYLCASSSWDRFTDTQYFGPGTRLTVL.

V usage is TRBV2 and J usage is TRBJ1-4; possible D gene TRBD1, 5 bases. Trimming shortened V by 5 bases and J by 6 bases, and 13 bases separated the two germline ends. Germline V gene sequence: CDR1 SNHLY, CDR2 FYNNEI. CDR3 length equals 14 residues. This CDR3 is CASSSGTSYEKLFF. CDR3 in DNA: TGTGCCAGCAGTTCCGGGACTTCGTATGAAAAACTGTTTTTT.

This clonotype was seen once. The chain joins TRBV5-1 to TRBJ1-1, with D perhaps matching TRBD1 (5 bases). CDR1 is SGHRS, CDR2 YFSETQ, per germline. V lost 7 bases and J 3 bases, leaving 10 bases between the germline ends. This CDR3 spans 12 amino acids. The CDR3 sequence: CASGTSDTEAFF. The DNA for the CDR3 is TGCGCCAGCGGGACTTCCGACACTGAAGCTTTCTTT. The whole variable domain, filled in from reference TRBV5-1 and TRBJ1-1, reads KAGVTQTPRYLIKTRGQQVTLSCSPISGHRSVSWYQQTPGQGLQFLFEYFSETQRNKGNFPGRFSGRQFSNSRSEMNVSTLELGDSALYLCASGTSDTEAFFGQGTRLTVV.

This clonotype was picked up one time. The chain carries TRBV4-1 and TRBJ2-5, with D perhaps matching TRBD2 (5 bases). Trimming left V 1 base short and J 5 bases short, with 8 bases between. The CDR3 runs 13 residues. Germline V gives CDR1 MGHRA, CDR2 YSYEKL. As DNA, the CDR3 is TGCGCCAGCAGCCAAGTCGCGGGTGAGACCCAGTACTTC. Its translation: CASSQVAGETQYF.

The chain couples TRBV18 to TRBJ1-1; D gene unclear. V lost 4 bases and J 6 bases, leaving 12 bases between the germline ends. The germline V gene has CDR1 KGHSH and CDR2 LQKENI. The CDR3 extends over 13 amino acids. CDR3 region: CASSLVGPPEAFF. CDR3 nucleotide sequence: TGTGCCAGCTCACTAGTAGGCCCCCCTGAAGCTTTCTTT. Variable domain in full (rest from reference TRBV18 and TRBJ1-1): NAGVMQNPRHLVRRRGQEARLRCSPMKGHSHVYWYRQLPEEGLKFMVYLQKENIIDESGMPKERFSAEFPKEGPSILRIQQVVRGDSAAYFCASSLVGPPEAFFGQGTRLTVV.

The V gene is TRBV30, the J gene TRBJ1-1, with a possible D match to TRBD1 (6 bases). V was pared by 2 bases and J by 0 bases, with 13 bases between. Germline V lookup: CDR1 GTSNPN, CDR2 SVGIG (reference sequence). The CDR3 spans 15 residues. The CDR3 DNA follows: TGTGCCTGGAGTACGCTGGACAGAATGAACACTGAAGCTTTCTTT. Protein product: CAWSTLDRMNTEAFF. The whole variable domain, remainder taken from reference TRBV30 and TRBJ1-1, is SQTIHQWPATLVQPVGSPLSLECTVEGTSNPNLYWYRQAAGRGLQLLFYSVGIGQISSEVPQNLSASRPQDRQFILSSKKLLLSDSGFYLCAWSTLDRMNTEAFFGQGTRLTVV.

The gene calls are TRBV5-4 and TRBJ1-2; D not certain. This CDR3 contains 13 residues. The V gene's germline CDR1 is SGHNT and CDR2 YYREEE (reference sequence). The V end lost 0 bases, the J end lost 8 bases, and 11 bases lay between the germline ends. The CDR3 coding sequence is TGTGCCAGCAGCTTGGGGGGTTCGGAGGGCTACACCTTC. It yields the protein CASSLGGSEGYTF.

This sequence joins TRBV4-1 and TRBJ2-7; either TRBD1 or TRBD2 may fit D (5 bases each). CDR1 MGHRA and CDR2 YSYEKL come from the germline V gene. Trimming took 0 bases from V and 3 from J, leaving 9 bases between them. The CDR3 consists of 14 residues. This CDR3 reads CASSQELRGYEQYF. CDR3 nucleotides: TGCGCCAGCAGCCAAGAATTGAGGGGCTACGAGCAGTACTTC.

The CDR3 DNA sequence: TGTGCCAGCAGTTACTCCGAGACAGGGGGCACCGGGGAGCTGTTTTTT. Translating it yields CASSYSETGGTGELFF. The gene calls are TRBV6-6 and TRBJ2-2; 9 nucleotides line up with TRBD1. The V gene end was trimmed by 0 bases and the J gene end by 4 bases; junction bases not matched to a gene: 3. This CDR3 has 16 residues. Germline values: CDR1 MNHNY, CDR2 SVGAGI (reference sequence).

The DNA of the CDR3 is TGTGCCAGCAGCTGGGGAAGGGCCGGGGGTTCCACAGATACGCAGTATTTT. Translating it yields CASSWGRAGGSTDTQYF. The V and J genes are TRBV11-2 and TRBJ2-3; D perhaps matches TRBD2 (6 bases). Trimming removed 4 bases from V and 2 bases from J, with 19 bases in between. The germline gives CDR1 SGHAT, CDR2 FQNNGV. This CDR3 spans 17 amino acids.

This chain connects TRBV24-1 to TRBJ2-3; 12 bases agree with TRBD2. Per the germline V gene, CDR1 is KGHDR and CDR2 is SFDVKD. The V gene end was trimmed by 4 bases and the J gene end by 7 bases; junction bases not matched to a gene: 5. The CDR3 covers 15 residues. For the CDR3, the DNA is TGTGCCACCAGTGAAACTAGCGGGGGGTATTATACGCAGTATTTT. Its protein product is CATSETSGGYYTQYF.

J is TRBJ1-1 and V is TRBV3-1; D is undetermined. The CDR3 length is 13 residues. Deletions cut 0 bases from V and 5 bases from J, with 7 bases between. CDR1 and CDR2 (germline): LGHDT, YNNKEL (reference sequence). The CDR3 region has the DNA TGTGCCAGCAGCCAAGAAATAGGGACTGAAGCTTTCTTT. It translates to CASSQEIGTEAFF.

This clonotype was found once. The V gene is TRBV19, the J gene TRBJ1-2; unclear D gene. The CDR3 length is 12 residues. V lost 3 bases and J 6 bases, leaving 8 bases between the germline ends. Looked up from germline, CDR1 is LNHDA and CDR2 is SQIVND (reference sequence). The CDR3 region has the DNA TGTGCCAGTAGTATCGCAAGCGATGGCTACACCTTC. It encodes CASSIASDGYTF.

CDR3 sequence reads: CASSYRVLPGQQKRNTEAFF. The CDR3 coding sequence is TGTGCCAGCAGTTACCGAGTTTTACCGGGACAGCAAAAAAGGAACACTGAAGCTTTCTTT. V usage is TRBV6-2 or TRBV6-3 and J usage is TRBJ1-1; 7 positions match TRBD1. Germline V gene data show CDR1 as MNHEY and CDR2 as SVGEGT. This CDR3 is 20 amino acids long. V was clipped by 2 bases and J by 1 base; unmatched bases: 19.

The V and J genes are TRBV18 and TRBJ2-2, with 11 nucleotides matching TRBD2. J gave up 4 bases and V 8 bases, and 3 bases lay outside the gene matches. This CDR3 spans 14 amino acids. Germline V gives CDR1 KGHSH, CDR2 LQKENI. The CDR3: CASPTSGGTGELFF. The CDR3 DNA reads as TGTGCCAGCCCTACTAGCGGGGGCACCGGGGAGCTGTTTTTT.

Comments on this clonotype: The junction and the germline gene differ at one end; a read error may be behind it. V gene TRBV4-1 combines with J gene TRBJ1-5; D is unclear. From germline, CDR1 is MGHRA and CDR2 YSYEKL. This CDR3 spans 15 amino acids. This chain's CDR3 is CVSSPPGVSNQPQHF. Written as DNA, the CDR3 is TGCGTCAGCAGCCCCCCGGGAGTTAGCAATCAGCCCCAGCATTTT.

The rearrangement joins TRBV3-1 to TRBJ2-1, with D perhaps matching TRBD1 or TRBD2 (5 bases each). The CDR3 extends over 16 amino acids. Germline CDR1 and CDR2: LGHDT and YNNKEL (reference sequence). Deletions cut 4 bases from V and 4 bases from J, with 17 bases between. The CDR3: CASSRITGTVYNEQFF. Written as DNA, the CDR3 is TGTGCCAGCAGCCGAATAACCGGGACGGTATACAATGAGCAGTTCTTC.

This rearrangement joins TRBV28 to TRBJ2-7; D is possibly TRBD1 or TRBD2 (5 bases each). The germline V gene has CDR1 MDHEN and CDR2 SYDVKM. V lost 4 bases to trimming and J lost 0 bases, with 16 bases between them. This CDR3 has 16 residues. The CDR3 sequence: CASSSPGTVSSYEQYF. The CDR3 DNA reads TGTGCCAGCAGTTCCCCAGGGACGGTTAGCTCCTACGAGCAGTACTTC.

The V gene is TRBV19, the J gene TRBJ2-1; no clear D. CDR3 length: 14 amino acids. Trimming shortened V by 1 base and J by 3 bases, and 7 bases separated the two germline ends. The germline CDR1 and CDR2 sequences are LNHDA and SQIVND (reference sequence). The CDR3, as DNA: TGTGCCAGTAGTATAGTTCCGAGCTACAATGAGCAGTTCTTC. It encodes CASSIVPSYNEQFF.

The rearrangement joins TRBV7-9 to TRBJ2-5, with D tentatively TRBD1 (5 bases). Between the trimmed V and J ends, which lost 7 bases and 4 bases, there was a span of 7 bases. Germline loops: CDR1 SEHNR, CDR2 FQNEAQ (reference sequence). This CDR3 comprises 11 residues. The DNA for the CDR3 is TGTGCCAGCAAAAGGGGAGAGACCCAGTACTTC. It specifies CASKRGETQYF.

The rearrangement joins TRBV3-1 to TRBJ2-7, with unresolved D. Trimming pared 2 bases from V and 4 bases from J, leaving 9 bases between. Germline loops: CDR1 LGHDT, CDR2 YNNKEL (reference sequence). The CDR3 has 13 amino acids. The CDR3 is CASSQYPNYEQYF. CDR3 coding DNA: TGTGCCAGCAGCCAATATCCGAATTACGAGCAGTACTTC.

The chain has TRBV29-1 and TRBJ2-1; 10 bases are shared with TRBD2. Germline V gene data show CDR1 as SQVTM and CDR2 as ANQGSEA. After removal of 6 bases from V and 14 bases from J, the junction contained 4 bases not matched to a gene. This CDR3 is 10 amino acids long. The CDR3 region has the DNA TGCAGCGTACTAGCGGGGTGGGAGTTCTTC. This codes for CSVLAGWEFF.

The rearrangement links TRBV28 to TRBJ2-7, with TRBD1 matching 7 bases. The CDR3 runs to 15 residues. In germline, CDR1 is MDHEN, CDR2 SYDVKM. V shed 5 bases and J 6 bases; nucleotides not matched to a gene: 13. The CDR3 DNA sequence: TGTGCCAGCAGTGCCCGACAGGGACCTACTCGCGAGCAGTACTTC. It specifies CASSARQGPTREQYF.

V is TRBV20-1 and J is TRBJ1-1; D remains unclear. Germline V gene sequence: CDR1 DFQATT, CDR2 SNEGSKA (reference sequence). The CDR3 spans 12 residues. V shed 0 bases and J shed 8 bases, with 10 bases lying between them. The CDR3 loop reads CSARDWAVEAFF. CDR3 nucleotide sequence: TGCAGTGCTAGAGATTGGGCGGTAGAAGCTTTCTTT.

With regard to this clonotype: It is likely a read error, because the conserved phenylalanine at the end of the CDR3 is missing. It is unclear where the CDR3 begins or ends on the DNA, so no DNA is shown, and the CDR3 is as TCRdb lists it. This chain connects TRBV6-1 to TRBJ1-1. The CDR3 is 11 residues long, ends included. Per germline, CDR1 MNHNS and CDR2 SASEGT. CDR3 loop: CASIKFSRTFL.

The chain recombines TRBV9 with TRBJ1-1; maybe TRBD1 (5 bases). CDR3 length equals 15 residues. Trimming shortened V by 4 bases and J by 1 base, and 14 bases separated the two germline ends. Looked up from germline, CDR1 is SGDLS and CDR2 is YYNGEE. CDR3 bases: TGTGCCAGCAGCCCCCAAAAGGGGTGGAACACTGAAGCTTTCTTT. As protein: CASSPQKGWNTEAFF.

The table lists this clonotype with a few counts. J is TRBJ1-1 and V is TRBV12-3 or TRBV12-4; D unresolved. The CDR3 sequence is 14 residues long. V lost 3 bases and J lost 2, with 10 bases in between. The CDR3 nucleotides read TGTGCCAGCAGTTTTCGGGGATCCAACACTGAAGCTTTCTTT. It translates to CASSFRGSNTEAFF.

This chain connects TRBV12-3 or TRBV12-4 to TRBJ2-7; TRBD1 or TRBD2 may be the D gene (5 bases each). V was pared by 4 bases and J by 2 bases, with 12 bases between. This CDR3 comprises 14 residues. The CDR3 region is CASSSGTAAYEQYF. CDR3 coding DNA: TGTGCCAGCAGTTCCGGGACGGCGGCCTACGAGCAGTACTTC.